The 32 T cell receptor beta chains listed next were all sequenced from one sample in a study of T-cell reconstitution after alpha-beta-depleted transplantation in children. Library preparation (for TCRbeta) was performed with unique molecular identifiers. TCRdb re-called the PCR reads through MiXCR, storing one row per CDR3 protein. The data hold fewer than 750,000 distinct CDR3 sequences, with under 25% observed a single time. Sequenced material: PBMCs, mostly from graft donor cells, taken 360 days after TCRalphabeta/CD19-depleted stem cell transplant. These receptor sequences come from a boy under two years old who had a stem cell transplant for acute myeloid leukemia, so the T cells may come from the graft donor.

This clonotype turned up a few times. This chain connects TRBV20-1 to TRBJ2-2; 8 bases map to TRBD1. J was trimmed by 3 bases and V by 5 bases; bases with no gene match: 5. The CDR3 sequence is 14 residues long. Germline values: CDR1 DFQATT, CDR2 SNEGSKA (reference sequence). The CDR3: CSASRGLHTGELFF. CDR3 sequence (DNA): TGCAGTGCTTCCAGGGGGCTTCACACCGGGGAGCTGTTTTTT.

This clonotype was counted at least ten times. The CDR3 nucleotides read TGTGCCAGCAGCACGGGGTGGAATCGAAGGATTCAGTACTTC. The encoded protein is CASSTGWNRRIQYF. The genes are TRBV7-2 and TRBJ2-4; TRBD2 is a possible D gene (5 bases). Trimming removed 5 bases at V and 10 bases at J, with 18 bases between. CDR1 is SGHTA and CDR2 is FQGNSA in the germline V gene. This CDR3 spans 14 amino acids.

This clonotype has ten or more counts. The chain uses TRBV20-1 and TRBJ2-7; 8 bases line up with TRBD2. Germline V gives CDR1 DFQATT, CDR2 SNEGSKA (reference sequence). This CDR3 has 17 residues. V shed 0 bases and J 0 bases; nucleotides not matched to a gene: 10. The CDR3 reads CSARDPRAGADSYEQYF. The CDR3 coding sequence is TGCAGTGCTAGAGATCCTCGAGCGGGGGCCGACTCCTACGAGCAGTACTTC.

This clonotype appeared a few times. The genes are TRBV10-3 and TRBJ2-7; 9 positions agree with TRBD1. CDR3 length: 14 residues. After removal of 5 bases from V and 5 bases from J, the junction contained 7 bases not matched to a gene. Per the germline V gene, CDR1 is ENHRY and CDR2 is SYGVKD. The CDR3 spells CAISPPGQGDEQYV. In nucleotides, the CDR3 is TGTGCCATCAGTCCTCCGGGACAGGGCGACGAGCAGTACGTC.

CDR3 protein: CASNSGTGGGGYTF. The CDR3 nucleotides read TGTGCCAGCAACTCCGGGACAGGGGGTGGAGGCTACACCTTC. The gene calls are TRBV12-3 or TRBV12-4 and TRBJ1-2; TRBD1 aligns across 11 bases. V shed 7 bases and J 8 bases; nucleotides not matched to a gene: 9. The CDR3 has 14 residues.

This clonotype was recorded many times. The chain carries TRBV7-2 and TRBJ2-3; D gene uncertain. CDR1 and CDR2 (germline): SGHTA, FQGNSA. The CDR3 has 13 residues. Trimming took 1 base from V and 9 from J, leaving 11 bases between them. The CDR3 DNA is TGTGCCAGCAGCTTAGACTCGGGCAAGACGCAGTATTTT. Protein: CASSLDSGKTQYF.

This chain links TRBV20-1 with TRBJ2-5; D tentatively fits TRBD1 or TRBD2 (5 bases each). This CDR3 is built from 13 residues. V was cut by 0 bases and J by 11 bases, with 16 bases left in between. Germline values: CDR1 DFQATT, CDR2 SNEGSKA (reference sequence). The chain's CDR3 is CSARDLERGVQYF. In DNA form, the CDR3 reads TGCAGTGCTAGAGATTTAGAACGGGGCGTTCAGTACTTC.

This clonotype was recorded a few times. The rearrangement links TRBV12-3 or TRBV12-4 to TRBJ2-5; perhaps TRBD1 as D (6 bases). The CDR3 length is 13 residues. V was cut by 5 bases and J by 7 bases, with 14 bases left in between. Written as DNA, the CDR3 is TGTGCCAGCAGTCCCACAGGGTTCGGGACCCAGTACTTC. It yields the protein CASSPTGFGTQYF.

V is TRBV30 and J is TRBJ2-1; 8 bases match TRBD1. V was clipped by 2 bases and J by 9 bases; unmatched bases: 9. The CDR3 length is 14 residues. In germline, CDR1 is GTSNPN, CDR2 SVGIG (reference sequence). The CDR3 reads CAWSSPIRGLEQFF. CDR3 nucleotides: TGTGCCTGGAGTAGTCCGATCAGGGGGCTTGAGCAGTTCTTC.

This clonotype was seen more than once but under ten times. This chain connects TRBV7-3 to TRBJ2-1, with a weak D call TRBD2 (6 bases). V was cut by 3 bases and J by 8 bases, with 17 bases left in between. The CDR3 totals 15 residues. Germline V lookup: CDR1 SGHTA, CDR2 FQGTGA. The CDR3 DNA is TGTGCCAGCAGCTTCGTGGAGGGGAGGTTGGATGAGCAGTTCTTC. It codes for CASSFVEGRLDEQFF.

The chain couples TRBV20-1 to TRBJ1-2; D gene ambiguous. Trimming left V 6 bases short and J 0 bases short, with 11 bases between. CDR1 and CDR2 from the germline V gene are DFQATT and SNEGSKA (reference sequence). This CDR3 contains 13 residues. The CDR3 bases are TGCAGTGCCCCCCCAAGGTCTAACTATGGCTACACCTTC. It is translated as CSAPPRSNYGYTF.

With regard to this clonotype: A much larger clone lies one base from this, so it may be a read error. Likely a read error: the CDR3 ends without its conserved phenylalanine or tryptophan. This chain connects TRBV7-2 to TRBJ2-7; D gene unclear. V lost 1 base and J 1 base, leaving 11 bases between the germline ends. This CDR3 comprises 15 residues. The germline gives CDR1 SGHTA, CDR2 FQGNSA. CDR3 loop: CASSLEARLSYEQYL. The CDR3 DNA reads TGTGCCAGCAGCTTAGAAGCCAGACTTTCCTACGAGCAGTACCTC.

This clonotype was counted a few times. The genes are TRBV20-1 and TRBJ2-2; 10 bases are shared with TRBD2. The CDR3 sequence is 15 residues long. Per germline, CDR1 DFQATT and CDR2 SNEGSKA (reference sequence). With 5 bases clipped from V and 7 bases from J, the junction kept 10 bases outside the gene matches. The DNA of the CDR3 is TGCAGTGCTCCCTTCCAGCGGGGGGGCCACGGGGAGCTGTTTTTT. The encoded protein is CSAPFQRGGHGELFF.

This clonotype was seen more than once but under ten times. The chain couples TRBV20-1 to TRBJ1-1, with 8 bases matching TRBD1. CDR1 and CDR2 from the germline V gene are DFQATT and SNEGSKA (reference sequence). Trimming removed 6 bases from V and 3 bases from J; junction bases left unmatched: 3. CDR3 size: 12 residues. The CDR3 DNA sequence: TGCAGTGCCACGGACAGGGACACTGAAGCTTTCTTT. This codes for CSATDRDTEAFF.

In this sample, this clonotype turned up a few times. The J gene is TRBJ2-3, the V gene TRBV20-1, with D possibly TRBD2 on 6 matching bases. V lost 7 bases to trimming and J lost 3 bases, with 17 bases between them. Germline CDR1 reads DFQATT; CDR2 reads SNEGSKA (reference sequence). The CDR3 covers 14 residues. This CDR3 reads CSVAKRVKTDTQYF. CDR3 in DNA: TGCAGTGTGGCGAAGCGGGTGAAAACAGATACGCAGTATTTT.

This chain links TRBV27 with TRBJ2-1, with TRBD2 matching 14 bases. V shed 4 bases, J shed 3 bases, and the junction held 11 bases outside the gene matches. Germline-derived CDR1 and CDR2 are MNHEY and SMNVEV (reference sequence). This CDR3 is 19 amino acids long. CDR3 loop: CASSSQPGLAGGFYNEQFF. In nucleotides, the CDR3 is TGTGCCAGCAGTTCCCAACCCGGACTAGCGGGGGGCTTCTACAATGAGCAGTTCTTC.

The chain uses TRBV7-9 and TRBJ2-2; 10 bases match TRBD1. V was pared by 5 bases and J by 4 bases, with 10 bases of the junction left unmatched. Per the germline V gene, CDR1 is SEHNR and CDR2 is FQNEAQ (reference sequence). The CDR3 is made up of 17 amino acids. CDR3 sequence (DNA): TGTGCCAGCAGCGAACCGGGACAGGGGTTGAGCACCGGGGAGCTGTTTTTT. It is translated as CASSEPGQGLSTGELFF. The entire variable domain, with the rest obtained from reference TRBV7-9 and TRBJ2-2, is as follows: DTGVSQNPRHKITKRGQNVTFRCDPISEHNRLYWYRQTLGQGPEFLTYFQNEAQLEKSRLLSDRFSAERPKGSFSTLEIQRTEQGDSAMYLCASSEPGQGLSTGELFFGEGSRLTVL.

This chain uses TRBV28 with TRBJ2-7; TRBD2 matches at 11 bases. Trimming at V came to 6 bases and at J to 3 bases, leaving 7 bases not matched to a gene. Germline CDR1 is MDHEN and CDR2 is SYDVKM. The CDR3 totals 15 residues. The CDR3 DNA is TGTGCCAGCAGCCCCTCTAGCGGGGGGCTCTACGAGCAGTACGTC. Translation: CASSPSSGGLYEQYV.

This clonotype was detected ten times or more. This chain uses TRBV29-1 with TRBJ1-1, with D unclear. The CDR3 consists of 14 residues. CDR1 is SQVTM and CDR2 is ANQGSEA in the germline V gene. Trimming removed 4 bases from V and 4 bases from J, with 16 bases in between. This CDR3 reads CSVVTSSTFTEAFF. CDR3 DNA sequence: TGCAGCGTTGTGACCAGTTCTACCTTCACTGAAGCTTTCTTT.

The chain recombines TRBV20-1 with TRBJ2-1, with 8 bases fitting TRBD2. V lost 5 bases, J lost 0 bases, and 6 bases stayed unmatched. The CDR3 has 15 amino acids. CDR1 is DFQATT, CDR2 SNEGSKA, per germline (reference sequence). The CDR3 here is CSAYAGGASYNEQFF. DNA for the CDR3: TGCAGTGCTTACGCCGGGGGGGCCTCCTACAATGAGCAGTTCTTC.

This clonotype is a singleton in its sample. The chain links TRBV28 to TRBJ2-1; maybe TRBD2 (6 bases). The V and J ends lost 5 bases and 4 bases respectively, with 21 bases between them. CDR3 size: 17 residues. Germline CDR1 MDHEN, CDR2 SYDVKM. The CDR3 bases are TGTGCCAGCAGTCTCAACGACCCCGGCGGGGATTACAATGAGCAGTTCTTC. Amino acids: CASSLNDPGGDYNEQFF.

This clonotype was counted ten times or more. This chain connects TRBV27 to TRBJ1-1, with no clear D. Germline V CDR1 and CDR2: MNHEY, SMNVEV (reference sequence). This CDR3 has 13 amino acids. The V end lost 5 bases, the J end lost 6 bases, and 13 bases lay between the germline ends. Written as DNA, the CDR3 is TGTGCCAGCAGTCCAGAAAAGGGCGCTGAAGCTTTCTTT. As protein: CASSPEKGAEAFF.

This sequence joins TRBV20-1 and TRBJ1-4; D might be TRBD1 (5 bases). V was pared by 6 bases and J by 0 bases, with 14 bases between. This CDR3 comprises 15 residues. Germline V gene sequence: CDR1 DFQATT, CDR2 SNEGSKA (reference sequence). CDR3 DNA: TGCAGTGCCTATAGGGACGGCGCAACTAATGAAAAACTGTTTTTT. Residues: CSAYRDGATNEKLFF.

This clonotype was recorded many times. The V gene is TRBV7-2, the J gene TRBJ2-7; 9 bases fit TRBD1. From germline, CDR1 is SGHTA and CDR2 FQGNSA. J lost 3 bases, V lost 5 bases, and 8 bases had no gene match. CDR3 size: 15 residues. The CDR3 reads CASSTQGQGNYEQYF. As DNA, the CDR3 is TGTGCCAGCAGCACCCAGGGACAGGGTAACTACGAGCAGTACTTC.

The chain couples TRBV7-2 to TRBJ1-4, with D perhaps TRBD1 (6 bases). The germline CDR1 and CDR2 sequences are SGHTA and FQGNSA. This CDR3 has 15 amino acids. V dropped 5 bases and J dropped 7 bases, with 17 bases sitting between them. Written as DNA, the CDR3 is TGTGCCAGCAGCGCTACAGGGCGGAGTCGTGAAAAACTGTTTTTT. This gives the protein CASSATGRSREKLFF.

The CDR3 DNA reads TGTGCCAGCAGCTTCCGATACCGGGACACCTACGAGCAGTACGTC. Translated, it gives CASSFRYRDTYEQYV. This sequence joins TRBV5-4 and TRBJ2-7; a possible D gene is TRBD1 (6 bases). Germline-derived CDR1 and CDR2 are SGHNT and YYREEE (reference sequence). Trimming left V 2 bases short and J 2 bases short, with 14 bases between. The CDR3 extends over 15 amino acids.

The chain uses TRBV5-5 and TRBJ2-1; the D is unclear. CDR3 size: 13 residues. Germline CDR1 and CDR2: SGHKS and YYEKEE (reference sequence). Trimming cost V 4 bases and J 9 bases, with 14 bases left between them. This chain's CDR3 is CASSPDVLGEQFF. As DNA, the CDR3 is TGTGCCAGCAGCCCCGACGTTCTGGGTGAGCAGTTCTTC.

The CDR3 DNA follows: TGTGCCAGCAGCTGGACAGGACAGAACACTGAAGCTTTCTTT. This sequence encodes CASSWTGQNTEAFF. The chain recombines TRBV2 with TRBJ1-1, with 7 bases identical to TRBD1. Per the germline V gene, CDR1 is SNHLY and CDR2 is FYNNEI. The junction had 5 bases not matched to a gene; V was cut back by 6 bases and J by 1 base. CDR3 length: 14 residues.

In its sample, this clonotype was seen a few times. The rearrangement uses TRBV18 and TRBJ1-6; no clear D gene. In germline, CDR1 is KGHSH, CDR2 LQKENI. Trimming removed 2 bases from V and 8 bases from J, with 16 bases in between. The CDR3 totals 16 residues. The CDR3 loop is CASSPIDVRNYSPLHF. The CDR3 DNA follows: TGTGCCAGCTCACCAATTGACGTCCGGAACTATTCACCCCTCCACTTT.

This chain uses TRBV6-5 with TRBJ1-3; 8 bases line up with TRBD1. The CDR3 has 18 residues. V lost 4 bases and J lost 2; bases outside the gene matches: 13. CDR1 is MNHEY and CDR2 is SVGAGI in the germline V gene. The CDR3 DNA sequence: TGTGCCAGCAGTTCCGGAGTCGGACAGGGCGTAACTGGAAACACCATATATTTT. Translating it yields CASSSGVGQGVTGNTIYF.

The rearrangement links TRBV29-1 to TRBJ1-4; TRBD1 might be the D (5 bases). The CDR3 runs to 11 residues. Trimming took off 2 bases at V and 7 bases at J, with 5 bases between the two ends. Germline V gives CDR1 SQVTM, CDR2 ANQGSEA. CDR3 sequence reads: CSVEQGEKLFF. CDR3 bases: TGCAGCGTTGAACAGGGTGAAAAACTGTTTTTT.

The chain's CDR3 is CSAVYTDTQYF. CDR3 bases: TGCAGTGCTGTATACACAGATACGCAGTATTTT. This chain joins TRBV20-1 and TRBJ2-3; D remains unclear. The CDR3 totals 11 residues. V lost 5 bases and J lost 2, with 5 bases in between. The germline V gene has CDR1 DFQATT and CDR2 SNEGSKA (reference sequence).